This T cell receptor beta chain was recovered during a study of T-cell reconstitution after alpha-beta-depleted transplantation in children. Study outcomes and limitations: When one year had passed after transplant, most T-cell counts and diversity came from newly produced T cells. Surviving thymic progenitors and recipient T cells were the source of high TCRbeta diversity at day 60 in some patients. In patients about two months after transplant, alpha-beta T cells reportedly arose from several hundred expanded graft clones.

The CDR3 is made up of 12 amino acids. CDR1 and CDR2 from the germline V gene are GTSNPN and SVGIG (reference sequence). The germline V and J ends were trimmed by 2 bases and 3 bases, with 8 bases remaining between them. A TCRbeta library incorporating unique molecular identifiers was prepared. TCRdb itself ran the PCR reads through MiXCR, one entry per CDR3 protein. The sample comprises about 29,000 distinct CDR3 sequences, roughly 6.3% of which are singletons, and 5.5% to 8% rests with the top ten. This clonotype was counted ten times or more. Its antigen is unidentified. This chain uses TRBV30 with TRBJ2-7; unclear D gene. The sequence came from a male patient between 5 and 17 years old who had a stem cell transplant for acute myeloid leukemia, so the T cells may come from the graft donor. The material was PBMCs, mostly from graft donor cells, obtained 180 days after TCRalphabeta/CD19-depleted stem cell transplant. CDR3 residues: CAWSTAVYEQYF. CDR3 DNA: TGTGCCTGGAGTACCGCCGTCTACGAGCAGTACTTC. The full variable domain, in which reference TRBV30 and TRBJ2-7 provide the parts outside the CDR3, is SQTIHQWPATLVQPVGSPLSLECTVEGTSNPNLYWYRQAAGRGLQLLFYSVGIGQISSEVPQNLSASRPQDRQFILSSKKLLLSDSGFYLCAWSTAVYEQYFGPGTRLTVT.